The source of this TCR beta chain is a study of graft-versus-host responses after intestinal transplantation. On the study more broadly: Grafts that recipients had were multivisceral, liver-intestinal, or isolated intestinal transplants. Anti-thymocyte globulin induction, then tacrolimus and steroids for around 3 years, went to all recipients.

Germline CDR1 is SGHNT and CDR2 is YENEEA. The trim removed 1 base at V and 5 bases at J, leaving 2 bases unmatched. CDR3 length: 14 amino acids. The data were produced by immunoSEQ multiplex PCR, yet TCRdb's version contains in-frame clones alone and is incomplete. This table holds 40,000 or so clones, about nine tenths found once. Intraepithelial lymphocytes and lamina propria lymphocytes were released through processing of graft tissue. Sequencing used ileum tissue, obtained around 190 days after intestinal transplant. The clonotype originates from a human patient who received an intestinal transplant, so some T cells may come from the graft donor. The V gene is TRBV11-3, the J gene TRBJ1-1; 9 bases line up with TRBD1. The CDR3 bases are TGTGCCAGCAGCTTAGGGGGACAGGGAACTGAAGCTTTCTTT. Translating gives CASSLGGQGTEAFF.